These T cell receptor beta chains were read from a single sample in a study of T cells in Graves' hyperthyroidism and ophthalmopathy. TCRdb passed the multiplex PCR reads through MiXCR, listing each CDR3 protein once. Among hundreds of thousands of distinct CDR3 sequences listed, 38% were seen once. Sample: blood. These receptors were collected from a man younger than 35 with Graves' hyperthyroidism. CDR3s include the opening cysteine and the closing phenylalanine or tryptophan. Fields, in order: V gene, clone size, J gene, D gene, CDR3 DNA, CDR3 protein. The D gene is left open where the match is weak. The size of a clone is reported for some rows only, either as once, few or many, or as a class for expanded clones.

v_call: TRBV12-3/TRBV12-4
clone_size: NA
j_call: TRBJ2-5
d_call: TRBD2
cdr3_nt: TGTGCCAGCAAATCAAAGACTAGCGATTTAGAGACCCAGTACTTC
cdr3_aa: CASKSKTSDLETQYF

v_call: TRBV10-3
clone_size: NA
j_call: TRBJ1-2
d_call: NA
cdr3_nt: TGTGCCATCGGGACGGCGATTAACTATGGCTACACCTTC
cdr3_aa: CAIGTAINYGYTF

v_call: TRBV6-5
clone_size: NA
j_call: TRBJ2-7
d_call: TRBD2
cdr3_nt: TGTGCCAGCAGTTACCCTGGGAGGGCCTACGAGCAGTACTTC
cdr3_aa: CASSYPGRAYEQYF

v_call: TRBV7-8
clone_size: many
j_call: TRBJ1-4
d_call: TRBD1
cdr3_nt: TGTGCCAGCAGCTTGACAGGGAATTACGTTAATGAAAAACTGTTTTTT
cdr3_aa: CASSLTGNYVNEKLFF

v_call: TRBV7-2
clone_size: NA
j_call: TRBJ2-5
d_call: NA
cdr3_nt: TGTGCCAGCAGCTTTCTTGAGACATACCTCCAAGAGACCCAGTACTTC
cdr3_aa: CASSFLETYLQETQYF

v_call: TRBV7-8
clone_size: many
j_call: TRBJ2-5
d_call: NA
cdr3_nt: TGTGCCAGCAGCTTATATGAAGAGACCCAGTACTTC
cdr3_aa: CASSLYEETQYF

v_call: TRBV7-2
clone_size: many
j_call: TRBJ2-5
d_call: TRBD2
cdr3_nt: TGTGCCAGCAGCAAGACAGCGGGGGGCGGGGAGACCCAGTACTTC
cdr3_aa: CASSKTAGGGETQYF

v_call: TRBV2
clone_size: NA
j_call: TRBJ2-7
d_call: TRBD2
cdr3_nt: TGTGCCAGCAGTTTACGGCCTAGCGGGCTATCCTACGAGCAGTACTTC
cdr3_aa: CASSLRPSGLSYEQYF

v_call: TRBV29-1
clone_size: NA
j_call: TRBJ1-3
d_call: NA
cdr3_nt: TGCAGCGTCCGCGTCGGATCGGGCACCATATATTTT
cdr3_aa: CSVRVGSGTIYF

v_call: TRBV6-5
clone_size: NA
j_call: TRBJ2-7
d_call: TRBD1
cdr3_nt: TGTGCCAGCAGGGACAGGGGTTCGGAAGAGCAGTACTTC
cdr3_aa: CASRDRGSEEQYF

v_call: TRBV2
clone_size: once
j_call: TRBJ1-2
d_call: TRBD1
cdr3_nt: TGTGCCAGCAGTGAAGAGGCAACAGGGGGTGGCTACACCTTC
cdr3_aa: CASSEEATGGGYTF

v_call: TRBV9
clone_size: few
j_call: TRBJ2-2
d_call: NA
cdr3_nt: TGTGCCAGCAGCGACCCGGGTTATGGCGGGGAGCTGTTTTTT
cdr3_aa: CASSDPGYGGELFF

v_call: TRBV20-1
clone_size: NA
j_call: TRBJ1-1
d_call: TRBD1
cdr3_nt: TGCAGTGCTTCCCGGACAGGGGGCGGCACTGAAGCTTTCTTT
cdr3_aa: CSASRTGGGTEAFF

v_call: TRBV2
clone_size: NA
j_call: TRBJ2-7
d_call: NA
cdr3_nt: TGTGCCAGCAGGCGGGACAGTTCCTACGAGCAGTGCTTC
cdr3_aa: CASRRDSSYEQCF

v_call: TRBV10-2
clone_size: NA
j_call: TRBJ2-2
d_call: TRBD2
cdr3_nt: TGCGCCAGCAGTGGGGGAGGGTCCGGGGAGCTGTTTTTT
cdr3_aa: CASSGGGSGELFF

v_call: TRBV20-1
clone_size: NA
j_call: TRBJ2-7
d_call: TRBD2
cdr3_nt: TGCAGTGCGGAAACTAGCGGGAGAGCTAACGAGCAGTACTTC
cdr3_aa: CSAETSGRANEQYF

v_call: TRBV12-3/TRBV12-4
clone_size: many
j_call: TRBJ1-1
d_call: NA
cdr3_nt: TGTGCCAGCAGGACGACGGCAGGATCCACTGAAGCTTTCTTT
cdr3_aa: CASRTTAGSTEAFF

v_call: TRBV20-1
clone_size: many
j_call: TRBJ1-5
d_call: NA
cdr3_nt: TGCAGTGCTACGACATTGGCGAGCAATCAGCCCCAGCATTTT
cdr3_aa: CSATTLASNQPQHF

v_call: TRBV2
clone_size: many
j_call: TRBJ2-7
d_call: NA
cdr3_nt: TGTGCCAGCAAACGGGGTCCCCCCTACGAGCAGTACTTC
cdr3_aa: CASKRGPPYEQYF

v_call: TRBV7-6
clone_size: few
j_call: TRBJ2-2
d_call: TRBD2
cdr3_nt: TGTGCCAGCAGGCTGGTAGCGGGAGGTTACACCGGGGAGCTGTTTTTT
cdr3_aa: CASRLVAGGYTGELFF

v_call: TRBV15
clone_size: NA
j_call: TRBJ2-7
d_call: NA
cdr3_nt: TGTGCCACCAGCAGAGGTACAGGGATGGGGGAGCAGTACTTC
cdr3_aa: CATSRGTGMGEQYF

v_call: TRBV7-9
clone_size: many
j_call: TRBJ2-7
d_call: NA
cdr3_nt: TGTGCCAGCAGCCAGGTCTTAGAACGCGAGCAGTACTTC
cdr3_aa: CASSQVLEREQYF

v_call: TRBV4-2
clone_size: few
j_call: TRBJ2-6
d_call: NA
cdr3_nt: TGTGCCTGGAGGGGCCGACAGTACAGCTCTGGGGCCAACGTCCTGACTTTC
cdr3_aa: CAWRGRQYSSGANVLTF

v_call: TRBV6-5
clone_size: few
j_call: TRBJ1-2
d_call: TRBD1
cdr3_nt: TGTGCCAGCAGAGAAGGGACAGGGGGCGGAGGCTACACCTTC
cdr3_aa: CASREGTGGGGYTF

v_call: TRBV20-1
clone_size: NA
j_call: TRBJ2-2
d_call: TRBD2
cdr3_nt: TGCAGTGCCAGGTCGGCGGGAGCGAGGGACACCGGGGAGCTGTTTTTT
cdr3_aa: CSARSAGARDTGELFF